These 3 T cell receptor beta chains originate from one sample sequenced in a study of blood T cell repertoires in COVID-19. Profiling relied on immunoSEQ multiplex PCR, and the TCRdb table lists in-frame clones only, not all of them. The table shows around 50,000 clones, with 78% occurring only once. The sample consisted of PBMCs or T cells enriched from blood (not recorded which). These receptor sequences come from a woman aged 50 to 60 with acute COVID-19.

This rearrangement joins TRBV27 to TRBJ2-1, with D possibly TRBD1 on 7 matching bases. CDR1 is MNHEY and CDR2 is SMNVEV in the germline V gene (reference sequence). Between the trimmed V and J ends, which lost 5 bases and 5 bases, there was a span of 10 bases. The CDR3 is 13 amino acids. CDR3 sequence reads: CASSDREDNEQFF. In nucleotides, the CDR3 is TGTGCCAGCAGTGACAGGGAGGACAATGAGCAGTTCTTC.

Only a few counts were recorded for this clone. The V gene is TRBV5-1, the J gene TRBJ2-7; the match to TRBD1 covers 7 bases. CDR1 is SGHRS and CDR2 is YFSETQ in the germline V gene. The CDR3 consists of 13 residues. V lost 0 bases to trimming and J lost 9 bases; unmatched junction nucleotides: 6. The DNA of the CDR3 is TGCGCCAGCAGCTTGGTTACAGGGGAAAGGCAGTACTTC. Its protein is CASSLVTGERQYF.

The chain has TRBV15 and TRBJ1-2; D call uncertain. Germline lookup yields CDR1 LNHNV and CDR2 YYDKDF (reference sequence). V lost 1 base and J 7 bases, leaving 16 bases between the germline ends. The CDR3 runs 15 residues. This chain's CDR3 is CATSRGQPILGGYTF. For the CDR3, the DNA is TGTGCCACCAGCAGAGGGCAGCCCATCCTAGGTGGCTACACCTTC.